A selection of T cell receptor beta chains follows, all from one sample in a study of T cells in Graves' hyperthyroidism and ophthalmopathy. Each CDR3 protein gets one entry after TCRdb re-called the multiplex PCR reads with MiXCR. The sample records about 600,000 distinct CDR3 sequences, more than 12% being singletons. The sequencing sample was made of blood. The source is a woman aged 45-60 years with Graves' ophthalmopathy. CDR3s include the opening cysteine and the closing phenylalanine or tryptophan. The D gene is left open where the match is weak. Only part of the rows carry a size: once, few, many, or a class if the clone is expanded.

V gene	clone size	J gene	D gene	CDR3 DNA	CDR3 protein
TRBV10-3	many	TRBJ2-3	NA	TGTGCCATCGCCGTAGCAGGCACAGATACGCAGTATTTT	CAIAVAGTDTQYF
TRBV12-3/TRBV12-4	many	TRBJ2-3	NA	TGTGCCAGCGGGCGGTCAGATACGCAGTATTTT	CASGRSDTQYF
TRBV5-1	NA	TRBJ2-3	TRBD2	TGCGCCAGCAGCGCCCGACTAGCGGGAGGAAAAGATACGCAGTATTTT	CASSARLAGGKDTQYF
TRBV3-2	many	TRBJ1-5	NA	TGTGCCAGCAGCCTCCCCCGTAGGCCCCAGCATTTT	CASSLPRRPQHF
TRBV12-3/TRBV12-4	many	TRBJ2-7	TRBD2	TGTGCCAGCAGTCCGGGGGGGAGCTCCTACGAGCAGTACTTC	CASSPGGSSYEQYF
TRBV7-2	many	TRBJ1-5	NA	TGTGCCAGCAGCTTAGGCCCTTGGCAGCCCCAGCATTTT	CASSLGPWQPQHF
TRBV13	NA	TRBJ2-5	NA	TGTGCCAGCAGCTTAGCACCTCCGGGGGAGACCCAGTACTTC	CASSLAPPGETQYF
TRBV20-1	NA	TRBJ2-3	TRBD2	TGCAGTGCCCACGGACTAGCGGGAGGACCTAGCACAGATACGCAGTATTTT	CSAHGLAGGPSTDTQYF
TRBV6-1	NA	TRBJ1-5	TRBD1	TGTGCCAGCAGTCACAGGGGAGCGGATCAGCCCCAGCATTTT	CASSHRGADQPQHF
TRBV3-1	NA	TRBJ2-7	TRBD2	TGTGCCAGCAGCCAAGACGGGGGGGACTACGAGCAGTACTTC	CASSQDGGDYEQYF
TRBV7-4	many	TRBJ2-7	TRBD2	TGTGCCAGCAGCGCGCAGAAGGCTAGCGGTTACGAGCAGTACTTC	CASSAQKASGYEQYF
TRBV29-1	many	TRBJ2-3	NA	TGCAGCGTTGCCGGGCCTTCAGGCACAGATACGCAGTATTTT	CSVAGPSGTDTQYF
TRBV12-5	few	TRBJ2-3	NA	TGTGCTAGTGACAGCCTTAGCACAGATACGCAGTATTTT	CASDSLSTDTQYF
TRBV7-2	many	TRBJ2-3	TRBD2	TGTGCCAGCAGCCTGACTAGCGGGAGTCACACAGATACGCAGTATTTT	CASSLTSGSHTDTQYF
TRBV29-1	many	TRBJ2-1	NA	TGCAGCGTTGAGGAGTACAATGAGCAGTTCTTC	CSVEEYNEQFF
TRBV28	NA	TRBJ2-5	NA	TGTGCCAGCAGATTAGCCACGCCGTGGGAGACCCAGTACTTC	CASRLATPWETQYF
TRBV9	many	TRBJ2-1	TRBD2	TGTGCCAGCAGCGTGGGGACTAGCAATGAGCAGTTCTTC	CASSVGTSNEQFF
TRBV28	NA	TRBJ2-2	NA	TGTGCCAGCAGCCTAATTTCCAGGAACACCGGGGAGCTGTTTTTT	CASSLISRNTGELFF
TRBV5-1	NA	TRBJ2-1	TRBD1	TGCGCCAGCAGCTCCGGAGACAGGGGGCAAAGAAATGAGCAGTTCTTC	CASSSGDRGQRNEQFF
TRBV19	NA	TRBJ2-2	TRBD1	TGTGCCAGTAGTAGAAGGACAGGGGGATTTTCGAACACCGGGGAGCTGTTTTTT	CASSRRTGGFSNTGELFF
TRBV2	NA	TRBJ2-3	TRBD2	TGTGCCAGCAGTCCGGGACTAGCGGGAGTGGGGAAGGCAACGCAGTATTTT	CASSPGLAGVGKATQYF
TRBV5-1	many	TRBJ2-1	TRBD2	TGCGCCAGCAGCTTATCGGGAGGTTTAAATGAGCAGTTCTTC	CASSLSGGLNEQFF
TRBV11-1	few	TRBJ1-1	NA	TGTGCCAGCAGCTTAGGCGAGGCGGGAACAACTGAAGCTTTCTTT	CASSLGEAGTTEAFF
TRBV5-6	many	TRBJ1-1	NA	TGTGCCAGCAGTCCTGAATGGGGGGCTGAGACTGAAGCTTTCTTT	CASSPEWGAETEAFF
TRBV20-1	many	TRBJ2-5	TRBD2	TGCAGTGCTAGAGATTCGAATAGCGGGAGGGGTCCCCAAGAGACCCAGTACTTC	CSARDSNSGRGPQETQYF
TRBV5-1	few	TRBJ2-5	NA	TGCGCCAGCAGCTTGGGGGTCTCGAGAGAGACCCAGTACTTC	CASSLGVSRETQYF
TRBV12-3/TRBV12-4	NA	TRBJ2-7	NA	TGTGCCGTCGGGGCAGGCTCCTACGAGCAGTACTTC	CAVGAGSYEQYF
TRBV12-3/TRBV12-4	many	TRBJ2-5	TRBD2	TGTGCCAGCAGTCTAATAGCGGGAGTTGTAGAGACCCAGTACTTC	CASSLIAGVVETQYF
TRBV20-1	many	TRBJ2-7	TRBD1	TGCAGTGCTAGAGACTCCGGGACAGGCTCTAGGGAGCAGTACTTC	CSARDSGTGSREQYF